This TCR beta chain came from a study of blood T cells in healthy people across ages. The use of a sample-barcoded 5' primer and a J-beta primer mix characterized a second PCR of roughly 7 to 11 cycles. Every single cDNA molecule received a tag from a template-switch adaptor with 12 random nucleotides. TCRdb analysed the 5' RACE reads with MiXCR anew, one entry per CDR3 protein. The sample shows approximately 1.5 million distinct CDR3 sequences, roughly 43% of them seen only once. Study-wide findings and caveats: Estimated diversity across one million T cells was deemed an underestimate. Strong correlation was found linking TCR beta diversity to naive T cell percentage.

Samples each yielded at least 5.5 micrograms of total RNA. The sample holds a few counts of this clonotype. Its antigen remains unidentified. Material for sequencing was blood. The clonotype comes from a woman in her late teens or twenties in good health.

DNA of the CDR3: TGTGCCAGCTACCGGGGCGGTGAGCAGTACTTC. Translating gives CASYRGGEQYF. J is TRBJ2-7 and V is TRBV12-3 or TRBV12-4, with D perhaps matching TRBD1 or TRBD2 (5 bases each). CDR3 length: 11 amino acids. V lost 8 bases and J 7 bases, leaving 12 bases between the germline ends.